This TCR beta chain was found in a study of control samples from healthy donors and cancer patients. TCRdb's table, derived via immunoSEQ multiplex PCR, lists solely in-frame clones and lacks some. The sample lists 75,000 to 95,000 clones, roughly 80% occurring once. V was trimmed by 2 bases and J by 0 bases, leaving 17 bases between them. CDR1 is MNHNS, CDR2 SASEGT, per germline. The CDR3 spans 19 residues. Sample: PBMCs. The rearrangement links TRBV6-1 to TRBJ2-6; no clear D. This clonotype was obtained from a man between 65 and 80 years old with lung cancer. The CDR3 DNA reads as TGTGCCAGCAGTGAACAATTGGAACAGAGCCTCTCTGGGGCCAACGTCCTGACTTTC. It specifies CASSEQLEQSLSGANVLTF.